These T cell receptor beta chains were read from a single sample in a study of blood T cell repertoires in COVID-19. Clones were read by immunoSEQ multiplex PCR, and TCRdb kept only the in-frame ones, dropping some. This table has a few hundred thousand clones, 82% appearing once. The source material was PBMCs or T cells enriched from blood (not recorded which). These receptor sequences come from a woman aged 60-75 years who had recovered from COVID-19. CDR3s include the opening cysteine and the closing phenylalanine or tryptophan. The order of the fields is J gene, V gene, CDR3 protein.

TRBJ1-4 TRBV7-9 CASMQTGKSSPEKLFF
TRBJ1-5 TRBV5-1 CASSPYGSNQPQHF
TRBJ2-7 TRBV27 CASRGGWSYEQYF
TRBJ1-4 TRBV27 CASSFWQGGKLFF
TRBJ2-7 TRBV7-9 CASSLGVGGVEQYF
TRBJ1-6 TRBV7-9 CASSPGSDRLNSPLHF
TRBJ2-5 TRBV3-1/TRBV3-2 CASSQGLAEETQYF
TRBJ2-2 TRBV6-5 CAAGQGIGFGGELFF
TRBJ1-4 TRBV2 CATNPGQTNEKLFF
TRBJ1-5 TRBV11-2 CASSLGPIPNQPQHF
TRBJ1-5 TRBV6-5 CASSFRGEAQHF
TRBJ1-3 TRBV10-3 CATLPGTGFNTIYF
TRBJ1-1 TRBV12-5 CASVEQGALSEAFF
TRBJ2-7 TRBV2 CASSHRDFRTYEQYF
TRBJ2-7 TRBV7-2 CASRPTSGVSYEQYF
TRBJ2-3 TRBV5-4 CASSPNYQTDTQYF
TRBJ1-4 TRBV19 CASSTSAGRGEKLFF
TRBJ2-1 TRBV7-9 CASSSKQPSLTYNEQFF
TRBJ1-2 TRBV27 CASGLVRDNNGYTF
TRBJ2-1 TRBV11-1 CASSLLISGGAEQFF
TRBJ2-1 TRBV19 CASSIGSGDGQFF
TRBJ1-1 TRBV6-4 CASSDTGVTEAFF